This T cell receptor beta chain was observed in a study of T cell responses to AZD1222 COVID-19 vaccine (dated by TCRdb to about 2021). About the study as a whole: TCR sequencing covered 233 trial participants: 200 to 220 given two doses of AZD1222 and around 25 given two doses of MenACWY control vaccine. Trial participants were enrolled by age into subgroups of 18-55, 56-69 and 70-plus years, and about 150, 27 and 61 TCR-sequenced participants, respectively, were included in these subgroups. The full study reports these points: The 56-69-year group was small, and its depth increase did not reach significance, likely because of low power. Only five or six AZD1222 recipients were SARS-CoV-2 seropositive at baseline, limiting conclusions about previously exposed vaccinees. Participants were mostly white British, with more females than males. The authors suggested clonal diversity may have been underestimated. The whole spike protein was spanned by vaccine-associated CD4 TCRs, and dominant responses were seen in regions 160-218 and 743-854. Reportedly, almost half of the unique spike-specific TCRs recognized epitopes lying outside the regions that are mutated in the B.1.351 and B.1.1.7 variants. After two AZD1222 doses, spike-specific TCR breadth and depth were significantly higher than at day 0 and than in MenACWY recipients. Because no day 14 peak-response samples were available, repertoires were characterized only after the peak T cell response.

Trimming takes 5 bases from V and 1 base from J, and the germline ends sit 14 bases apart. Reading from cysteine to phenylalanine, the CDR3 counts 16 amino acids. The sequence is cut down to CDR3 DNA, 48 bases in frame from base 1. CDR1 and CDR2 (SGHTA, FQGTGA) derive from the germline V gene. The time point label, read with the paper, signifies: about 28 days (+/-7) after the second vaccine dose. AZD1222 recipients given second doses at about 4 weeks or at about 12 weeks were pooled, since spike-specific TCR depth and breadth were not found to differ between the two schedules. The vaccinee samples were drawn from two UK trials, COV001 and COV002, one of which was a single-blind randomized controlled phase 2/3 trial testing AZD1222 (ChAdOx1 nCoV-19) in healthy adults. Trial participant PBMC samples were collected at day 0 and day 28 after the second dose for TCRbeta chain sequencing. Worth noting for this clone: Its antigen is not yet known. Per-base quality was not reported, and no clone a single base away is much larger than it.

The CDR3 regions of human TCRbeta chains were subjected to immunosequencing. The original methods were these. Repertoire TCRs were checked for matches against a reference library of SARS-CoV-2-specific TCRs that had been generated using the MIRA antigen-specificity platform. Breadth was defined as the fraction of unique TCRs that were SARS-CoV-2-associated. Depth was defined as the fraction of total T cells that were SARS-CoV-2-associated. Each spike-specific TCR was assigned to its reactive spike region and to a CD4 or CD8 class using the MIRA data. Log10-transformed breadth and depth values were compared by one-way ANOVA with Sidak's multiple comparisons tests. TCRdb took over this immuneACCESS table, retaining in-frame rearrangements with V and J assigned. Such tables are incomplete; in checked studies, under half of the missing clones stem from an unresolved V gene, and the remainder is unexplained. The V and J calls and clone size come from that table; D and trimming were worked out from the DNA. Within this sample are about 140,000 clones, with 85% to 95% of them counted one time only. 3% to 4% of the sample is taken by the ten largest.

The chain is encoded by TRBV7-3 joined to TRBJ2-2, with the D call perhaps TRBD1 or TRBD2, each one matching 6 bases. The clonotype was recovered from an adult who received the AZD1222 COVID-19 vaccine. The sequenced sample was peripheral blood, obtained 28 days after the second AZD1222 dose. CDR3 sequence: CASSTPAGQNTGELFF. The nucleotide sequence is TGTGCCAGCAGCACCCCGGCGGGACAGAACACCGGGGAGCTGTTTTTT. Supplemented by the reference TRBV7-3 and TRBJ2-2 proteins around the CDR3, the complete variable domain is GAGVSQTPSNKVTEKGKYVELRCDPISGHTALYWYRQSLGQGPEFLIYFQGTGAADDSGLPNDRFFAVRPEGSVSTLKIQRTERGDSAVYLCASSTPAGQNTGELFFGEGSRLTVL.